Presented here are 24 T cell receptor beta chains from one specimen sequenced in a study of cytomegalovirus exposure and HLA in healthy donors. PCR primers comprised 60 Vbeta and 13 Jbeta primers. Some clones are missing from TCRdb's copy, which holds only in-frame ones; the method was immunoSEQ multiplex PCR. The table records about 110,000 clones, around 77% of them present only once. Sequences were obtained from PBMCs. All receptors derive from a woman aged 30 to 39 in good health and CMV-seropositive.

The V gene is TRBV25-1, the J gene TRBJ1-1, with a tentative D call TRBD1 (6 bases). The CDR3 loop spans 15 amino acids. With 4 bases removed from V and 0 bases from J, the gap between germline ends came to 12 bases. CDR1 MGHDK and CDR2 SYGVNS come from the germline V gene. The DNA of the CDR3 is TGTGCCAGCAGTGTGGGGGACACCCTGAACACTGAAGCTTTCTTT. It translates to CASSVGDTLNTEAFF.

The chain has TRBV7-2 and TRBJ1-5; the D is unclear. V was cut by 2 bases and J by 1 base, with 3 bases left in between. The CDR3 consists of 13 residues. Germline V CDR1 and CDR2: SGHTA, FQGNSA. The CDR3 DNA reads as TGTGCCAGCAGCTTACCAAGCAATCAGCCCCAGCATTTT. Translating it yields CASSLPSNQPQHF.

With respect to this clone: The junction departs from germline at one end; a sequencing error may be responsible. The J gene is TRBJ2-1, the V gene TRBV7-9; D gene unclear. The germline gives CDR1 SEHNR, CDR2 FQNEAQ (reference sequence). There are 12 residues in the CDR3. This CDR3 is CSSSFLEGEQFF. CDR3 nucleotides: TGTTCCAGCAGCTTTCTAGAAGGTGAGCAGTTCTTC.

V gene TRBV2 combines with J gene TRBJ1-2, with TRBD1 matching over 8 bases. The CDR3 consists of 17 residues. V was pared by 1 base and J by 3 bases, with 10 bases of the junction left unmatched. From germline, CDR1 is SNHLY and CDR2 FYNNEI. The CDR3 DNA reads TGTGCCAGCAGTGAAGAGTCTCGGACAGGGATAGACTATGGCTACACCTTC. Residues: CASSEESRTGIDYGYTF.

The sample holds a few counts of this clone. The rearrangement joins TRBV4-1 to TRBJ1-2; the match to TRBD1 covers 10 bases. The germline V gene encodes CDR1 MGHRA and CDR2 YSYEKL. The V and J ends lost 1 base and 12 bases, in that order; junction bases with no gene match: 8. The CDR3 totals 14 residues. In nucleotides, the CDR3 is TGCGCCAGCAGCCAAGGTCTCGGACAGGGGGAAGACACCTTC. Amino acids: CASSQGLGQGEDTF.

This clone was seen a single time. The J gene is TRBJ2-2, the V gene TRBV15, with 9 bases lining up with TRBD1. Germline V gives CDR1 LNHNV, CDR2 YYDKDF (reference sequence). The CDR3 loop spans 18 amino acids. The ends lost 4 bases at V and 1 base at J; junction bases unmatched: 10. The DNA for the CDR3 is TGTGCCACCAGCACCCGGACAGGGGAACTCTGGAACACCGGGGAGCTGTTTTTT. Protein: CATSTRTGELWNTGELFF. Based on the CDR3 plus reference TRBV15 and TRBJ2-2, the full variable domain is DAMVIQNPRYQVTQFGKPVTLSCSQTLNHNVMYWYQQKSSQAPKLLFHYYDKDFNNEADTPDNFQSRRPNTSFCFLDIRSPGLGDTAMYLCATSTRTGELWNTGELFFGEGSRLTVL.

The genes are TRBV7-9 and TRBJ2-2; TRBD1 is a possible D gene (5 bases). V was cut by 2 bases and J by 3 bases, with 10 bases left in between. Germline assignment: CDR1 SEHNR and CDR2 FQNEAQ (reference sequence). The length of the CDR3 is 15 residues. The CDR3 bases are TGTGCCAGCAGCTTAATGGGGCAGTACACCGGGGAGCTGTTTTTT. Encoded protein: CASSLMGQYTGELFF.

There are a few counts of this clone. V and J are TRBV2 and TRBJ2-7; a possible D gene is TRBD1 (7 bases). The CDR3 consists of 15 residues. CDR1 and CDR2 (germline): SNHLY, FYNNEI. V was cut by 4 bases and J by 6 bases, with 19 bases left in between. CDR3 nucleotide sequence: TGTGCCAGCAGTGGATCCGGGACAGCCGGGGGCGAGCAGTACTTC. This gives the protein CASSGSGTAGGEQYF.

This chain joins TRBV5-1 and TRBJ2-7, with 7 bases lining up with TRBD1. Germline V gene data show CDR1 as SGHRS and CDR2 as YFSETQ. Trimming removed 0 bases from V and 0 bases from J; junction bases left unmatched: 3. This CDR3 region has 15 residues. Written as DNA, the CDR3 is TGCGCCAGCAGCTTGGTCCGGGACAGCTCCTACGAGCAGTACTTC. Translated, it gives CASSLVRDSSYEQYF.

This clone appeared once. The chain has TRBV7-3 and TRBJ2-5; D may be TRBD1 (6 bases). The ends were cut back, 5 bases at V and 5 bases at J, with 15 bases in the middle. Per germline, CDR1 SGHTA and CDR2 FQGTGA. The CDR3 runs 14 residues. The CDR3 region has the DNA TGTGCCAGCAGCCCGAACAGGGAGATCGAGACCCAGTACTTC. This gives the protein CASSPNREIETQYF.

V and J are TRBV5-1 and TRBJ1-1; 7 nucleotides align to TRBD1. This CDR3 is 14 amino acids long. With 4 bases clipped from V and 5 bases from J, the junction kept 8 bases outside the gene matches. Germline V gives CDR1 SGHRS, CDR2 YFSETQ. CDR3 nucleotides: TGCGCCAGCAGCCAATACAGGGGTTTGACTGAAGCTTTCTTT. Translating gives CASSQYRGLTEAFF.

This chain joins TRBV30 and TRBJ2-7; TRBD1 aligns across 8 bases. V was clipped by 3 bases and J by 6 bases; unmatched bases: 10. The CDR3 has 14 amino acids. Germline V gives CDR1 GTSNPN, CDR2 SVGIG (reference sequence). CDR3 amino acids: CAWSDDRGRGEQYF. As DNA, the CDR3 is TGTGCCTGGAGCGACGACAGGGGTCGGGGCGAGCAGTACTTC. The full variable domain, with the rest looked up from reference TRBV30 and TRBJ2-7, is SQTIHQWPATLVQPVGSPLSLECTVEGTSNPNLYWYRQAAGRGLQLLFYSVGIGQISSEVPQNLSASRPQDRQFILSSKKLLLSDSGFYLCAWSDDRGRGEQYFGPGTRLTVT.

Only a few counts were recorded for this clone. The chain employs TRBV5-1 and TRBJ2-1; 9 bases agree with TRBD2. Trimming removed 0 bases from V and 5 bases from J; junction bases left unmatched: 3. CDR3 length: 15 residues. CDR1 is SGHRS and CDR2 is YFSETQ in the germline V gene. CDR3 residues: CASSLGLADHNEQFF. The CDR3 region has the DNA TGCGCCAGCAGCTTGGGACTAGCGGATCACAATGAGCAGTTCTTC.

The gene calls are TRBV13 and TRBJ2-7; tentative D call: TRBD2 (6 bases). CDR1 is PRHDT, CDR2 FYEKMQ, per germline (reference sequence). This CDR3 is 16 amino acids long. The V and J ends lost 1 base and 0 bases respectively, with 13 bases between them. The CDR3 protein is CASSLDPGTSSYEQYF. The CDR3 nucleotides are TGTGCCAGCAGCTTAGACCCCGGGACTTCCTCCTACGAGCAGTACTTC.

The genes are TRBV6-4 and TRBJ1-6; 7 bases are a match to TRBD1. CDR1 is MRHNA, CDR2 SNTAGT, per germline. V shed 3 bases and J 6 bases; nucleotides not matched to a gene: 2. The CDR3 sequence is 14 residues long. CDR3 region: CASSETGFNSPLHF. CDR3 nucleotides: TGTGCCAGCAGTGAGACAGGGTTTAATTCACCCCTCCACTTT.

This chain uses TRBV5-1 with TRBJ2-5; possibly TRBD1 for D (5 bases). CDR1 and CDR2 from the germline V gene are SGHRS and YFSETQ. Trimming shortened V by 0 bases and J by 4 bases, and 13 bases separated the two germline ends. There are 15 residues in the CDR3. In DNA, the CDR3 is TGCGCCAGCAGCTTGGAGGGGCCGGTGGGAGAGACCCAGTACTTC. This gives the protein CASSLEGPVGETQYF.

J is TRBJ1-6 and V is TRBV11-3, with 7 positions matching TRBD1. This CDR3 region has 15 residues. From germline, CDR1 is SGHNT and CDR2 YENEEA. V was clipped by 3 bases and J by 5 bases; unmatched bases: 4. CDR3 nucleotide sequence: TGTGCCAGCAGCTTCTCGGGACAGAATAATTCACCCCTCCACTTT. This gives the protein CASSFSGQNNSPLHF.

The gene calls are TRBV6-6 and TRBJ1-1, with a possible D match to TRBD1 (6 bases). Germline CDR1 reads MNHNY; CDR2 reads SVGAGI (reference sequence). Deletions cut 6 bases from V and 6 bases from J, with 11 bases between. The CDR3 sequence is 12 residues long. CDR3 nucleotides: TGTGCCAGCAGCTTACAGGGAGCTGAAGCTTTCTTT. This translates into CASSLQGAEAFF.

The chain carries TRBV4-2 and TRBJ1-6, with 9 bases identical to TRBD1. The trim removed 4 bases at V and 0 bases at J, leaving 1 base unmatched. The CDR3 is made up of 16 amino acids. Germline V gene sequence: CDR1 LGHNA, CDR2 YNFKEQ. Here the CDR3 reads CASSRGQGSYNSPLHF. CDR3 coding DNA: TGTGCCAGCAGCCGGGGACAGGGCTCCTATAATTCACCCCTCCACTTT.

As regards this clone: This same CDR3 is encoded by further DNA sequences in the sample. V and J are TRBV29-1 and TRBJ2-1, with 7 bases aligning to TRBD2. CDR1 SQVTM and CDR2 ANQGSEA come from the germline V gene. CDR3 length equals 13 residues. With 7 bases clipped from V and 1 base from J, the junction kept 4 bases outside the gene matches. The CDR3 here is CSATGGSYNEQFF. CDR3 nucleotide sequence: TGCAGCGCCACCGGGGGGTCCTACAATGAGCAGTTCTTC.

V is TRBV4-2 and J is TRBJ2-3, with 10 bases that match TRBD2. The CDR3 is made up of 18 amino acids. Per the germline V gene, CDR1 is LGHNA and CDR2 is YNFKEQ. V lost 1 base and J lost 0; bases outside the gene matches: 7. The CDR3 sequence: CASSQGSSGGLSTDTQYF. CDR3 bases: TGTGCCAGCAGCCAAGGGTCTAGCGGGGGCCTTAGCACAGATACGCAGTATTTT.

J is TRBJ1-5 and V is TRBV12-5; TRBD1 aligns across 7 bases. Germline V gene sequence: CDR1 LGHNT, CDR2 FRNRAP. V was pared by 6 bases and J by 0 bases, with 8 bases of the junction left unmatched. This CDR3 comprises 16 residues. The CDR3 DNA follows: TGTGCTAGTGGCCCCCCGGGACAGACTAGCAATCAGCCCCAGCATTTT. It translates to CASGPPGQTSNQPQHF.

The chain combines TRBV4-1 with TRBJ2-7, with D possibly being TRBD1 (6 bases). The CDR3 runs 16 residues. Germline-derived CDR1 and CDR2 are MGHRA and YSYEKL. V gave up 0 bases and J gave up 0 bases, with 12 bases separating them. CDR3 DNA sequence: TGCGCCAGCAGCCAAGACCCGGGACACAGCTCCTACGAGCAGTACTTC. Amino acids: CASSQDPGHSSYEQYF.

The V call is TRBV7-3, the J call TRBJ2-4; 10 bases agree with TRBD1. The germline V gene encodes CDR1 SGHTA and CDR2 FQGTGA. CDR3 length: 17 residues. The V gene end was trimmed by 0 bases and the J gene end by 1 base; junction bases not matched to a gene: 3. In DNA, the CDR3 is TGTGCCAGCAGCTTAACCGGGACAGGGGAGGCCAAAAACATTCAGTACTTC. Amino acid sequence: CASSLTGTGEAKNIQYF.